The 28 T cell receptor beta chains listed next were all sequenced from one sample in a study of cytomegalovirus exposure and HLA in healthy donors. 13 Jbeta primers and 60 Vbeta primers were used for the PCR. This table comes from immunoSEQ multiplex PCR, and its TCRdb copy is limited to in-frame clones, with some not included. There are 150,000 to 200,000 clones in the sample; over 65% occur only once, and around 3.6% lies in the top ten. What was sequenced was PBMCs. These receptors originate from a man aged 40-49 years in good health and CMV-seropositive.

The genes are TRBV28 and TRBJ2-2, with 7 bases fitting TRBD1. The CDR3 consists of 16 residues. J gave up 4 bases and V 2 bases, and 7 bases lay outside the gene matches. Germline V gene lookup returns CDR1 MDHEN and CDR2 SYDVKM. The CDR3 DNA sequence: TGTGCCAGCAGTTTAACCGGGACAGTGGTCACCGGGGAGCTGTTTTTT. Translating it yields CASSLTGTVVTGELFF. Variable domain in full (rest from reference TRBV28 and TRBJ2-2): DVKVTQSSRYLVKRTGEKVFLECVQDMDHENMFWYRQDPGLGLRLIYFSYDVKMKEKGDIPEGYSVSREKKERFSLILESASTNQTSMYLCASSLTGTVVTGELFFGEGSRLTVL.

The gene calls are TRBV5-5 and TRBJ2-2; 8 positions match TRBD1. Germline V gene lookup returns CDR1 SGHKS and CDR2 YYEKEE (reference sequence). Trimming removed 4 bases from V and 5 bases from J; junction bases left unmatched: 7. This CDR3 contains 15 residues. The CDR3 spells CASSKDRVTTGELFF. In DNA form, the CDR3 reads TGTGCCAGCAGCAAGGACAGGGTAACTACCGGGGAGCTGTTTTTT.

This chain joins TRBV4-1 and TRBJ1-2; 7 bases align to TRBD1. CDR1 is MGHRA and CDR2 is YSYEKL in the germline V gene. Unmatched junction bases numbered 12, after V lost 2 bases and J lost 3 bases. There are 17 residues in the CDR3. The CDR3 region has the DNA TGCGCCAGCAGCCAACCCCGGACAGGACCCGGGGACTATGGCTACACCTTC. Encoded protein: CASSQPRTGPGDYGYTF.

The DNA for the CDR3 is TGTGCCAGCAGCCCAATAGGACTAGTGGAGGACAATGAGCAGTTCTTC. Protein product: CASSPIGLVEDNEQFF. V gene TRBV7-2 combines with J gene TRBJ2-1, with 7 bases lining up with TRBD2. The V gene's germline CDR1 is SGHTA and CDR2 FQGNSA. After removal of 5 bases from V and 5 bases from J, the junction contained 12 bases not matched to a gene. The CDR3 is 16 amino acids.

This chain connects TRBV6-5 to TRBJ1-2, with 9 nucleotides matching TRBD1. The CDR3 runs 14 residues. In germline, CDR1 is MNHEY, CDR2 SVGAGI. V shed 6 bases, J shed 2 bases, and the junction held 4 bases outside the gene matches. As DNA, the CDR3 is TGTGCCAGCAGATACGGACAGGGGAACTATGGCTACACCTTC. Translated: CASRYGQGNYGYTF.

The chain combines TRBV10-3 with TRBJ2-7; no clear D. The CDR3 sequence is 13 residues long. Trimming stripped 3 bases from V and 5 bases from J, with 11 bases between. Germline CDR1 ENHRY, CDR2 SYGVKD. The CDR3: CAISDPRLNEQYF. CDR3 coding DNA: TGTGCCATCAGTGACCCTCGACTCAACGAGCAGTACTTC.

The rearrangement joins TRBV5-5 to TRBJ1-4; D unresolved. Deletions cut 4 bases from V and 10 bases from J, with 14 bases between. The CDR3 loop spans 13 amino acids. Germline values: CDR1 SGHKS, CDR2 YYEKEE (reference sequence). The CDR3 DNA follows: TGTGCCAGCAGCGAGGGTTTCTTCGGAAAACTGTTTTTT. Its translation is CASSEGFFGKLFF.

V is TRBV6-1 and J is TRBJ2-2, with 7 bases that match TRBD1. V trimming: 10 bases; J trimming: 6 bases; junction bases outside the gene matches: 14. Germline CDR1 and CDR2: MNHNS and SASEGT. The CDR3 spans 15 residues. DNA for the CDR3: TGTGCCACCCTCCCAGCGAGACAGGGTCCCGGGGAGCTGTTTTTT. Translating gives CATLPARQGPGELFF.

The chain is built from TRBV9 and TRBJ2-3, with TRBD2 matching 16 bases. Germline V gene sequence: CDR1 SGDLS, CDR2 YYNGEE. Trimming removed 2 bases from V and 6 bases from J; junction bases left unmatched: 6. The CDR3 is 17 residues long. CDR3 protein: CASSVGTSGGAWDTQYF. DNA of the CDR3: TGTGCCAGCAGCGTCGGGACTAGCGGGGGGGCATGGGATACGCAGTATTTT.

The chain has TRBV5-4 and TRBJ2-3, with 9 bases that match TRBD2. The CDR3 length is 17 residues. CDR1 is SGHNT, CDR2 YYREEE, per germline (reference sequence). V shed 3 bases, J shed 0 bases, and the junction held 8 bases outside the gene matches. In DNA, the CDR3 is TGTGCCAGCAGCTCCCGCGGGGGGGCCGCTAGCACAGATACGCAGTATTTT. It codes for CASSSRGGAASTDTQYF.

The rearrangement uses TRBV5-6 and TRBJ2-1; D perhaps matches TRBD2 (6 bases). V lost 0 bases, J lost 7 bases, and 11 bases lay in between. Germline V gene sequence: CDR1 SGHDT, CDR2 YYEEEE. The CDR3 runs 14 residues. Here the CDR3 DNA reads TGTGCCAGCAGCTTGGGGACCGGGAGTAATGAGCAGTTCTTC. Translated: CASSLGTGSNEQFF.

The CDR3 DNA is TGTGCAAGTCGCTCGGGAGGTGGCTACACCTTC. It encodes CASRSGGGYTF. The chain uses TRBV12-2 and TRBJ1-2. TRBV12-2 is a known pseudogene. This CDR3 is 11 amino acids long.

This chain connects TRBV5-1 to TRBJ1-6; perhaps TRBD1 as D (5 bases). V lost 0 bases and J lost 6, with 7 bases in between. CDR1 is SGHRS, CDR2 YFSETQ, per germline. CDR3 length: 14 amino acids. DNA for the CDR3: TGCGCCAGCAGCTTGGAGCAGGGTAATTCACCCCTCCACTTT. This gives the protein CASSLEQGNSPLHF.

The chain carries TRBV5-6 and TRBJ2-4; no definite D call. CDR3 size: 13 residues. Per the germline V gene, CDR1 is SGHDT and CDR2 is YYEEEE. The V and J ends lost 3 bases and 0 bases respectively, with 4 bases between them. DNA of the CDR3: TGTGCCAGCAGCTCGGGAGCCAAAAACATTCAGTACTTC. Protein sequence: CASSSGAKNIQYF.

In its sample, this clone was seen once. As DNA, the CDR3 is TGCGCCAGCAGCTTACCGGGACAGAGGTCATTCTTC. Its protein product is CASSLPGQRSFF. This rearrangement joins TRBV5-1 to TRBJ2-1; 7 positions agree with TRBD1. Trimming cost V 2 bases and J 16 bases; bases outside gene matches: 9. This CDR3 comprises 12 residues. Germline V gene lookup returns CDR1 SGHRS and CDR2 YFSETQ.

For this clone: An end of the junction does not agree with germline; a read error may underlie this. This chain uses TRBV7-9 with TRBJ2-1; 7 positions agree with TRBD2. Germline-derived CDR1 and CDR2 are SEHNR and FQNEAQ (reference sequence). CDR3 size: 12 residues. The CDR3 sequence: CSSSGDSREQFF. CDR3 DNA: TGTTCCAGCAGCGGGGACTCACGTGAGCAGTTCTTC.

The rearrangement links TRBV18 to TRBJ1-2; D gene unclear. V was cut by 2 bases and J by 0 bases, with 16 bases left in between. CDR3 length equals 17 residues. Per the germline V gene, CDR1 is KGHSH and CDR2 is LQKENI. CDR3 amino acids: CASSPSGQEVSNYGYTF. The CDR3 DNA reads as TGTGCCAGCTCACCAAGTGGGCAGGAGGTTTCTAACTATGGCTACACCTTC.

This clone occurred once. J is TRBJ2-7 and V is TRBV30; D unresolved. Germline values: CDR1 GTSNPN, CDR2 SVGIG (reference sequence). The CDR3 loop spans 13 amino acids. Trimming shortened V by 0 bases and J by 2 bases, and 8 bases separated the two germline ends. The CDR3 nucleotides read TGTGCCTGGAGTGTGGTACAGACCTACGAGCAGTACTTC. Translation gives CAWSVVQTYEQYF.

The V gene is TRBV14, the J gene TRBJ2-5; no clear D. The V end lost 0 bases, the J end lost 1 base, and 6 bases lay between the germline ends. The CDR3 consists of 14 residues. From germline, CDR1 is SGHDN and CDR2 FVKESK. The CDR3 coding sequence is TGTGCCAGCAGCCAAGATTCTATCCAAGAGACCCAGTACTTC. Protein: CASSQDSIQETQYF.

The chain links TRBV7-2 to TRBJ2-5; 9 nucleotides agree with TRBD2. This CDR3 has 15 residues. In germline, CDR1 is SGHTA, CDR2 FQGNSA. V trimming: 3 bases; J trimming: 2 bases; junction bases outside the gene matches: 4. The CDR3 here is CASSFRREGQETQYF. In DNA form, the CDR3 reads TGTGCCAGCAGCTTCCGGCGGGAGGGACAAGAGACCCAGTACTTC.

The chain combines TRBV29-1 with TRBJ2-7, with TRBD2 as a possible D gene (5 bases). Germline CDR1 reads SQVTM; CDR2 reads ANQGSEA. Trimming pared 5 bases from V and 3 bases from J, leaving 11 bases between. This CDR3 has 12 amino acids. This CDR3 is CSVSDGGYEQYF. CDR3 bases: TGCAGCGTTTCCGACGGAGGCTACGAGCAGTACTTC.

The chain uses TRBV7-9 and TRBJ1-5; 7 nucleotides agree with TRBD1. The CDR3 runs 14 residues. V dropped 1 base and J dropped 9; count of bases not matched to a gene: 6. Germline V gene lookup returns CDR1 SEHNR and CDR2 FQNEAQ (reference sequence). CDR3 in DNA: TGTGCCAGCAGCTTAGGAACAGGGGTAGGGCCCCAGCATTTT. It codes for CASSLGTGVGPQHF.

This clone showed up just a few times. The J gene is TRBJ2-3, the V gene TRBV10-3; weak D call: TRBD2 (6 bases). The CDR3 sequence is 14 residues long. V shed 6 bases and J shed 6 bases, with 16 bases lying between them. Germline-derived CDR1 and CDR2 are ENHRY and SYGVKD. CDR3 protein: CAIREPPRGDTQYF. CDR3 DNA sequence: TGTGCCATCAGGGAACCACCACGGGGGGATACGCAGTATTTT.

The genes are TRBV7-2 and TRBJ1-5; unclear D gene. Germline V lookup: CDR1 SGHTA, CDR2 FQGNSA. Trimming left V 3 bases short and J 9 bases short, with 15 bases between. The CDR3 is 14 amino acids. The CDR3 is CASSLGQKVPPQHF. For the CDR3, the DNA is TGTGCCAGCAGCTTGGGCCAAAAGGTCCCGCCCCAGCATTTT.

V usage is TRBV2 and J usage is TRBJ1-5; the D gene is possibly TRBD1 (6 bases). V shed 2 bases and J shed 2 bases, with 13 bases lying between them. The CDR3 covers 16 residues. CDR1 SNHLY and CDR2 FYNNEI come from the germline V gene. The CDR3 region is CASSEKRDTRNQPQHF. The CDR3 region has the DNA TGTGCCAGCAGTGAAAAAAGGGACACACGCAATCAGCCCCAGCATTTT.

J is TRBJ2-3 and V is TRBV9; 8 bases fit TRBD2. The germline CDR1 and CDR2 sequences are SGDLS and YYNGEE. V shed 6 bases, J shed 5 bases, and the junction held 8 bases outside the gene matches. This CDR3 is built from 14 residues. The CDR3 spells CASTPAGGRDTQYF. CDR3 nucleotide sequence: TGTGCCAGCACCCCGGCGGGGGGCAGAGATACGCAGTATTTT.

This chain uses TRBV5-1 with TRBJ2-5; the match to TRBD2 covers 10 bases. Germline trimming cut 3 bases from V and 2 bases from J; bases unmatched to any gene: 7. In germline, CDR1 is SGHRS, CDR2 YFSETQ. This CDR3 region has 16 residues. The CDR3: CASSSTGLAAQETQYF. CDR3 coding DNA: TGCGCCAGCAGCTCCACCGGACTAGCGGCGCAAGAGACCCAGTACTTC.

The chain uses TRBV7-3 and TRBJ2-5; D perhaps matches TRBD2 (5 bases). The V end lost 3 bases, the J end lost 5 bases, and 19 bases lay between the germline ends. The CDR3 has 16 amino acids. CDR1 and CDR2 (germline): SGHTA, FQGTGA. The CDR3 loop reads CASSFSGSRPWETQYF. The DNA for the CDR3 is TGTGCCAGCAGCTTCTCGGGGTCCCGGCCGTGGGAGACCCAGTACTTC.